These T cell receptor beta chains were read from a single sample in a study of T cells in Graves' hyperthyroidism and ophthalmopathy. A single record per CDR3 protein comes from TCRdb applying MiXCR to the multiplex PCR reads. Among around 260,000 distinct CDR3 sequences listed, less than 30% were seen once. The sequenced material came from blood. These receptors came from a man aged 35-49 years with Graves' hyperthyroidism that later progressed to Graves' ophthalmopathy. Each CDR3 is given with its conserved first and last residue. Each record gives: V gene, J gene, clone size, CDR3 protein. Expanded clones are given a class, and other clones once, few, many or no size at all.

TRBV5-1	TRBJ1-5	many	CASSLDSDQPQHF
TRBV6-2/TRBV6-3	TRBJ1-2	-	CASSQQGLIDYGYTF
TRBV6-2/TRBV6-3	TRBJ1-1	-	CASSYGRGTTEAFF
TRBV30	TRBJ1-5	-	CAWSVGKGQPQHF
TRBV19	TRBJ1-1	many	CASRPRDGALNTEAFF
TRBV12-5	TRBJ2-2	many	CASGLGSGELFF
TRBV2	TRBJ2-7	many	CARSESRESISSYEQYF
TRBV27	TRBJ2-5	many	CASSFRGRGSETQYF
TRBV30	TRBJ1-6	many	CAWNKGFNDSPLHF
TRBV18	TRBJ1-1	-	CASSPQGPGGAEAFF
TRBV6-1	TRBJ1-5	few	CASAGGSNQPQHF
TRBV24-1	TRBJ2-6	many	CATGDYTSGANVLTF
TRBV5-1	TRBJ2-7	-	CASSDRSGPTYEQYF
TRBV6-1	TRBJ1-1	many	CASRHLAGREQAFF
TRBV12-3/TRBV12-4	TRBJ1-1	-	CASNLFGSTEAFF
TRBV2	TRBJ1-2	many	CASKWQVNNYGYTF
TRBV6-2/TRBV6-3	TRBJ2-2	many	CASSYKPQPRELFF
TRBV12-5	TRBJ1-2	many	CASGERDRGSYGYTF
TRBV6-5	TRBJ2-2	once	CASSYKDRSLNTGELFF
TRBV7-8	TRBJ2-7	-	CASSPGDSSGITYEQYF
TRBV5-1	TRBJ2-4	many	CASSLEPGPVNQYF
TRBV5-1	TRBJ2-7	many	CASSLAGTSYEQYF
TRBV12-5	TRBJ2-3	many	CASGLGTSGFTDTQYF
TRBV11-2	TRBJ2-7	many	CASSSVRGHGVQYF
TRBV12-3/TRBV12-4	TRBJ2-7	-	CASSSGQGSIYEQYF
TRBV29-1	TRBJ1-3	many	CSVATGAAGNTIYF
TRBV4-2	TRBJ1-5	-	CASSQVEGTSNQPQHF
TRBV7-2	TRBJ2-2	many	CASSPLQGPNTGELFF
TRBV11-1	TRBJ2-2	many	CASSRTTIVNTGELFF
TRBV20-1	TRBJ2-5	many	CSARGGGQETQYF
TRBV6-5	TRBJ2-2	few	CASSWSQIFTGELFF
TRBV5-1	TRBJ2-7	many	CASSLLDRVYEQYF
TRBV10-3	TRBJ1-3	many	CAISLDNSGNTIYF
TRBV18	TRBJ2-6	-	CASSPWIPGQGRAGANVLTF
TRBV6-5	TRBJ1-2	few	CASSYSISQIENYGYTF